A single sample is the source of the 27 T cell receptor beta chains below, sequenced in a study of a mutant IDH1 vaccine in newly diagnosed glioma. Only in-frame clones appear in the TCRdb table, and some are missing; sequencing was by immunoSEQ multiplex PCR. Of around 88,000 clones in the sample, 80% are singletons; the top ten hold over 6.5%. Time point noted: baseline, week 1 (first vaccination visit). Treatment indicated: pre-vaccination baseline after standard-of-care therapy. Sequences were derived from PBMCs, sampled from a glioma patient treated with radiotherapy, temozolomide or both. The origin of the receptors is a man aged 35 to 55 with glioma.

The V call is TRBV4-2, the J call TRBJ2-2; D may be TRBD2 (5 bases). The germline V gene encodes CDR1 LGHNA and CDR2 YNFKEQ. The CDR3 loop spans 18 amino acids. Trimming removed 1 base from V and 1 base from J, with 16 bases in between. For the CDR3, the DNA is TGTGCCAGCAGCCAAGGGACTTTAGCCGGATTGAACACCGGGGAGCTGTTTTTT. Its protein is CASSQGTLAGLNTGELFF.

The chain carries TRBV19 and TRBJ2-1; 9 nucleotides match TRBD2. There are 16 residues in the CDR3. Trimming took 5 bases from V and 7 from J; bases not matched to a gene: 12. Per the germline V gene, CDR1 is LNHDA and CDR2 is SQIVND (reference sequence). The CDR3 reads CASSPPGTSSRNEQFF. CDR3 bases: TGTGCCAGTAGTCCCCCCGGGACTAGCAGTAGGAATGAGCAGTTCTTC.

V gene TRBV7-9 combines with J gene TRBJ2-7, with 8 bases identical to TRBD2. V shed 0 bases, J shed 4 bases, and the junction held 8 bases outside the gene matches. CDR3 length equals 16 residues. Germline V gene lookup returns CDR1 SEHNR and CDR2 FQNEAQ (reference sequence). DNA of the CDR3: TGTGCCAGCAGCTTAGCGTTAAGCGGGGGTTCATACGAGCAGTACTTC. Translating gives CASSLALSGGSYEQYF.

The chain links TRBV14 to TRBJ2-1, with 8 nucleotides matching TRBD2. From germline, CDR1 is SGHDN and CDR2 FVKESK. J lost 15 bases, V lost 1 base, and 8 bases had no gene match. The CDR3 contains 13 residues. The CDR3 spells CASSQVRERGPFF. DNA of the CDR3: TGTGCCAGCAGCCAAGTCCGGGAGCGGGGGCCGTTCTTC.

The chain joins TRBV7-9 to TRBJ2-7; 8 bases fit TRBD1. The length of the CDR3 is 15 residues. CDR1 is SEHNR and CDR2 is FQNEAQ in the germline V gene (reference sequence). After removal of 4 bases from V and 9 bases from J, the junction contained 14 bases not matched to a gene. This CDR3 reads CASSWRTGSESAQYF. For the CDR3, the DNA is TGTGCCAGCAGCTGGAGGACAGGGAGTGAGTCGGCGCAGTACTTC. The full variable domain, rest sourced from reference TRBV7-9 and TRBJ2-7, is DTGVSQNPRHKITKRGQNVTFRCDPISEHNRLYWYRQTLGQGPEFLTYFQNEAQLEKSRLLSDRFSAERPKGSFSTLEIQRTEQGDSAMYLCASSWRTGSESAQYFGPGTRLTVT.

The V and J genes are TRBV25-1 and TRBJ1-2, with TRBD1 identical over 8 bases. Germline CDR1 MGHDK, CDR2 SYGVNS. This CDR3 has 14 residues. The trim removed 2 bases at V and 11 bases at J, leaving 10 bases unmatched. This CDR3 reads CASSETGTGPRYTF. The CDR3 DNA reads as TGTGCCAGCAGTGAAACCGGGACAGGCCCGCGGTACACCTTC.

This chain uses TRBV7-2 with TRBJ1-2; the D is unclear. Germline V lookup: CDR1 SGHTA, CDR2 FQGNSA. Trimming removed 5 bases from V and 7 bases from J, with 14 bases in between. This CDR3 has 13 residues. The CDR3 DNA sequence: TGTGCCAGCAGCGCCAAAGGTGGAATTGGCTACACCTTC. Protein: CASSAKGGIGYTF.

V is TRBV7-2 and J is TRBJ2-5; D tentatively fits TRBD1 or TRBD2 (5 bases each). The CDR3 totals 12 residues. Germline CDR1 is SGHTA and CDR2 is FQGNSA. Trimming left V 6 bases short and J 4 bases short, with 9 bases between. CDR3 nucleotide sequence: TGTGCCAGCAGTTGGGACGGAGAGACCCAGTACTTC. It specifies CASSWDGETQYF.

This clone was observed a single time. The J gene is TRBJ1-1, the V gene TRBV5-1; D is possibly TRBD1 (6 bases). This CDR3 has 14 residues. V lost 4 bases and J lost 3, with 13 bases in between. Germline V gene sequence: CDR1 SGHRS, CDR2 YFSETQ. The CDR3 spells CASSRGVEDTEAFF. As DNA, the CDR3 is TGCGCCAGCAGCAGGGGGGTTGAGGACACTGAAGCTTTCTTT.

The V and J genes are TRBV5-1 and TRBJ2-2; D not certain. The germline V gene encodes CDR1 SGHRS and CDR2 YFSETQ. V lost 2 bases and J 11 bases, leaving 10 bases between the germline ends. The CDR3 length is 12 residues. In DNA, the CDR3 is TGCGCCAGCAGCTTCAGTGAGAGTGAGCTGTTTTTT. It specifies CASSFSESELFF.

The chain employs TRBV7-2 and TRBJ2-1; D is unresolved. Trimming cost V 1 base and J 6 bases, with 7 bases left between them. Germline lookup yields CDR1 SGHTA and CDR2 FQGNSA. The CDR3 sequence is 13 residues long. The CDR3 nucleotides are TGTGCCAGCAGCTTAGAATGGGTCAATGAGCAGTTCTTC. The encoded protein is CASSLEWVNEQFF. The complete variable domain, with remaining parts taken from reference TRBV7-2 and TRBJ2-1, reads GAGVSQSPSNKVTEKGKDVELRCDPISGHTALYWYRQSLGQGLEFLIYFQGNSAPDKSGLPSDRFSAERTGGSVSTLTIQRTQQEDSAVYLCASSLEWVNEQFFGPGTRLTVL.

For this clone: Sequence at one end of the junction differs from germline and may be a read error. The rearrangement links TRBV7-7 to TRBJ2-2, with TRBD2 matching over 10 bases. The CDR3 is made up of 15 amino acids. Germline CDR1 SSHAT, CDR2 FNYEAQ (reference sequence). CDR3 in amino acids: CASSPSGGATGELFF. CDR3 in DNA: TGTGCTAGCAGCCCCAGCGGGGGGGCGACCGGGGAGCTGTTTTTT.

This chain links TRBV29-1 with TRBJ2-5; TRBD2 agrees at 7 bases. Looked up from germline, CDR1 is SQVTM and CDR2 is ANQGSEA. The V and J ends lost 7 bases and 5 bases, in that order; junction bases with no gene match: 7. The CDR3 runs to 12 residues. The CDR3 spells CSANMGGETQYF. CDR3 DNA sequence: TGCAGCGCTAATATGGGGGGGGAGACCCAGTACTTC.

The CDR3 loop reads CASSYRTSSSYNEQFF. The CDR3 bases are TGTGCCAGTAGTTATCGGACTTCGAGCTCCTACAATGAGCAGTTCTTC. The chain links TRBV19 to TRBJ2-1; D perhaps matches TRBD2 (5 bases). Per germline, CDR1 LNHDA and CDR2 SQIVND (reference sequence). V lost 5 bases to trimming and J lost 0 bases, with 14 bases between them. The CDR3 contains 16 residues.

This chain links TRBV4-1 with TRBJ2-4; 9 bases align to TRBD1. Germline lookup yields CDR1 MGHRA and CDR2 YSYEKL. The CDR3 sequence is 16 residues long. J was trimmed by 6 bases and V by 2 bases; bases with no gene match: 8. The CDR3 reads CASSQPTGGRGNIQYF. Written as DNA, the CDR3 is TGCGCCAGCAGCCAACCTACAGGGGGCCGGGGAAACATTCAGTACTTC.

The chain is built from TRBV28 and TRBJ2-7, with TRBD2 as a possible D gene (7 bases). Deletions cut 5 bases from V and 2 bases from J, with 16 bases between. Germline V lookup: CDR1 MDHEN, CDR2 SYDVKM. This CDR3 is built from 15 residues. Written as DNA, the CDR3 is TGTGCCAGCAGTCCGGGGGGCGGGAGCACCTACGAGCAGTACTTC. Its protein is CASSPGGGSTYEQYF.

The rearrangement links TRBV5-4 to TRBJ2-3; 11 positions agree with TRBD2. This CDR3 region has 16 residues. Per the germline V gene, CDR1 is SGHNT and CDR2 is YYREEE (reference sequence). V was pared by 4 bases and J by 2 bases, with 6 bases of the junction left unmatched. The CDR3 nucleotides are TGTGCCAGCAGCCTGGGACTAGCGGTAAACACAGATACGCAGTATTTT. It encodes CASSLGLAVNTDTQYF.

This clone was observed a few times. Here the CDR3 DNA reads TGTGCCTGGAGTGTATGGGGGAGGACTGAAGCTTTCTTT. Translation gives CAWSVWGRTEAFF. The genes are TRBV30 and TRBJ1-1; D is possibly TRBD1 (5 bases). The CDR3 length is 13 residues. Deletions cut 0 bases from V and 5 bases from J, with 10 bases between. The germline V gene has CDR1 GTSNPN and CDR2 SVGIG (reference sequence).

V usage is TRBV7-9 and J usage is TRBJ1-1; D not resolved. The V gene's germline CDR1 is SEHNR and CDR2 FQNEAQ (reference sequence). Trimming pared 1 base from V and 7 bases from J, leaving 7 bases between. CDR3 length equals 12 residues. DNA for the CDR3: TGTGCCAGCAGCTTAGGTGGGTTTGAAGCTTTCTTT. Protein: CASSLGGFEAFF.

The genes are TRBV21-1 and TRBJ2-5; TRBD2, the D gene given by the table, was not confirmed from the DNA. TRBV21-1 is termed a pseudogene. The CDR3 spans 14 residues. The DNA for the CDR3 is TGTGCCAGCAGCCCCCCGTGGGAGGGGGAGACCCAGTACTTC. It yields the protein CASSPPWEGETQYF.

The rearrangement uses TRBV18 and TRBJ1-1, with 7 bases identical to TRBD1. CDR1 is KGHSH and CDR2 is LQKENI in the germline V gene. This CDR3 has 14 amino acids. Trimming cost V 6 bases and J 2 bases; bases outside gene matches: 6. The CDR3 is CASSPDRINTEAFF. The CDR3 DNA reads TGTGCCAGCTCCCCGGACAGGATAAACACTGAAGCTTTCTTT.

The chain couples TRBV5-1 to TRBJ2-7, with D tentatively TRBD2 (5 bases). Germline V gene sequence: CDR1 SGHRS, CDR2 YFSETQ. The CDR3 is 14 amino acids. V lost 4 bases, J lost 2 bases, and 13 bases lay in between. The CDR3 DNA sequence: TGCGCCAGCAGCCTAGAGGGATTTACCTACGAGCAGTACTTC. Translated: CASSLEGFTYEQYF.

This clone showed up just a few times. The rearrangement joins TRBV5-1 to TRBJ1-4, with a tentative D call TRBD1 (5 bases). CDR1 and CDR2 (germline): SGHRS, YFSETQ. CDR3 length: 14 residues. Trimming removed 2 bases at V and 4 bases at J, with 9 bases between. This CDR3 reads CASSLRGINEKLFF. The DNA for the CDR3 is TGCGCCAGCAGCTTACGGGGGATTAATGAAAAACTGTTTTTT.

This clone has just one count. The V and J genes are TRBV6-5 and TRBJ2-7; D call uncertain. This CDR3 has 14 amino acids. The germline V and J ends were trimmed by 2 bases and 2 bases, with 10 bases remaining between them. In germline, CDR1 is MNHEY, CDR2 SVGAGI. The CDR3 coding sequence is TGTGCCAGCAGTTACCGTCCCCCGCCCTACGAGCAGTACTTC. Translating gives CASSYRPPPYEQYF.

The J gene is TRBJ2-7, the V gene TRBV25-1; the D is unclear. CDR1 is MGHDK and CDR2 is SYGVNS in the germline V gene. This CDR3 has 12 amino acids. Trimming shortened V by 5 bases and J by 7 bases, and 12 bases separated the two germline ends. The CDR3 DNA is TGTGCCAGCAGTCCTGGTGCAGGTGAGCAGTACTTC. Amino acid sequence: CASSPGAGEQYF.

The rearrangement uses TRBV7-2 and TRBJ2-3; no clear D gene. This CDR3 is 16 amino acids long. The germline gives CDR1 SGHTA, CDR2 FQGNSA. V gave up 1 base and J gave up 0 bases, with 11 bases separating them. The CDR3 DNA follows: TGTGCCAGCAGCTTAGTCGCTGGCTCTAGCACAGATACGCAGTATTTT. This codes for CASSLVAGSSTDTQYF.

The chain uses TRBV27 and TRBJ2-7; 10 bases map to TRBD1. Trimming at V came to 6 bases and at J to 4 bases, leaving 6 bases not matched to a gene. CDR1 MNHEY and CDR2 SMNVEV come from the germline V gene (reference sequence). CDR3 length: 14 amino acids. The CDR3 coding sequence is TGTGCCAGCAGCTCGACAGGGGGCATTTACGAGCAGTACTTC. Translated, it gives CASSSTGGIYEQYF.